This passage covers 2 T cell receptor beta chains from one sample sequenced in a study of identical twins. Each CDR3 protein gets one entry after TCRdb re-called the 5' RACE reads with MiXCR. The sample holds some 790,000 distinct CDR3 sequences; 18% are singletons and the top ten take approximately 14%. This sample also appeared in a second study, on T cells expressing NK-cell markers.

Sequenced material: PBMCs. These receptors came from a woman aged 18-29 years in good health.

This clonotype came up many times. V is TRBV12-3 or TRBV12-4 and J is TRBJ2-1, with no clear D. V gave up 5 bases and J gave up 4 bases, with 12 bases separating them. CDR3 length: 14 residues. Here the CDR3 DNA reads TGTGCCAGCAGTCTCCGGCAGGAATACAATGAGCAGTTCTTC. Translating it yields CASSLRQEYNEQFF.

This clonotype appeared many times. The CDR3 sequence: CASSLHGAYEQYF. The CDR3 DNA reads as TGTGCCAGCAGTTTACACGGAGCCTACGAGCAGTACTTC. The chain uses TRBV12-3 or TRBV12-4 and TRBJ2-7, with D hard to call. The V end was cut by 2 bases, the J end by 2 bases, with 7 bases between. The CDR3 consists of 13 residues.